Sequencing of this T cell receptor (beta chain) was carried out in a study of CD8+ T cells in alopecia areata. Study-wide background: Female C3H/HeJ mice aged roughly 7-11 weeks received skin from spontaneously alopecic C3H/HeJ graft donors aged roughly 6-12 months.

It was cDNA, reverse transcribed from extracted RNA, that served as the sequencing template. Repertoires were generated with immunoSEQ multiplex PCR, while TCRdb's copy carries only in-frame clones and drops some. Altogether about 120,000 clones were found in the sample, and no singletons occur. There are a few counts of this clone. The antigen remains unidentified. Gene labels here are mouse ones. The read stops 4 residues short of the end of the CDR3; the missing end is completed from the germline J gene. CDR3 length equals 15 residues. V lost 1 base and J lost 3, with 14 bases in between. Per the germline V gene, CDR1 is NNHDY and CDR2 is SYVADS. Findings and caveats of the study: Researchers report lesional scalp, most notably alopecia totalis/universalis, outstripped normal scalp in clonality. Alphabeta T cells residing in normal skin are also sequenced in scalp samples. Although TCR sharing was seen in mice, sharing across patients was less clear, possibly for HLA-related reasons.

The sample consisted of lesional skin. The J gene is TRBJ2-7, the V gene TRBV13-3; a weak D match, TRBD2 (6 bases). This clonotype originated in a C3H/HeJ mouse with alopecia areata. As its MHC haplotype, the strain has H2-k. The part of the CDR3 DNA that was read is TGTGCCAGCAGTGATCGTCTCGACTGGAACTAT. Translation gives CASSDRLDWNY. The whole CDR3 sequence is CASSDRLDWNYEQYF.